The 28 T cell receptor beta chains presented below share a single source sample, sequenced in a study of blood T cell repertoires in COVID-19. Using immunoSEQ multiplex PCR, the repertoire was profiled, and TCRdb retains in-frame clones only, with some absent. The data contain approximately 210,000 clones, roughly 79% of them singletons. The sample comprised PBMCs or T cells enriched from blood (not recorded which). The receptors originated from a woman between 45 and 60 years old with acute COVID-19.

The chain links TRBV5-1 to TRBJ2-7; 12 positions match TRBD2. This CDR3 is built from 15 residues. Trimming took 4 bases from V and 2 from J; bases not matched to a gene: 4. The germline V gene encodes CDR1 SGHRS and CDR2 YFSETQ. CDR3 region: CASSPTSGGTYEQYF. The DNA of the CDR3 is TGCGCCAGCAGCCCAACTAGCGGGGGGACCTACGAGCAGTACTTC. The full variable domain, its missing parts supplied by reference TRBV5-1 and TRBJ2-7, is KAGVTQTPRYLIKTRGQQVTLSCSPISGHRSVSWYQQTPGQGLQFLFEYFSETQRNKGNFPGRFSGRQFSNSRSEMNVSTLELGDSALYLCASSPTSGGTYEQYFGPGTRLTVT.

The rearrangement uses TRBV29-1 and TRBJ2-7, with D possibly matching TRBD2 (5 bases). Germline-derived CDR1 and CDR2 are SQVTM and ANQGSEA. The V and J ends lost 4 bases and 2 bases respectively, with 12 bases between them. This CDR3 has 13 residues. The DNA for the CDR3 is TGCAGCGTTGGTCCGGGGAACACCTACGAGCAGTACTTC. It specifies CSVGPGNTYEQYF.

V and J are TRBV11-2 and TRBJ2-7; TRBD2 matches 9 bases. In germline, CDR1 is SGHAT, CDR2 FQNNGV. This CDR3 region has 14 residues. J was trimmed by 1 base and V by 5 bases; bases with no gene match: 3. The DNA of the CDR3 is TGTGCCAGCAGCCCTAGCGGGGAATCCTACGAGCAGTACTTC. This gives the protein CASSPSGESYEQYF.

This clone was seen more than once but under ten times. V gene TRBV18 combines with J gene TRBJ2-5; TRBD2 aligns across 15 bases. CDR1 is KGHSH, CDR2 LQKENI, per germline. This CDR3 has 16 residues. The V segment lost 4 bases and the J segment 5 bases; nucleotides outside the gene matches: 5. In DNA form, the CDR3 reads TGTGCCAGCTCACGGACTAGCGGGAGGGCCGGGGAGACCCAGTACTTC. It encodes CASSRTSGRAGETQYF.

The table lists this clone with a few counts. The chain joins TRBV7-9 to TRBJ2-2, with a tentative D call TRBD1 (6 bases). The CDR3 covers 15 residues. V was cut by 1 base and J by 4 bases, with 10 bases left in between. Germline values: CDR1 SEHNR, CDR2 FQNEAQ (reference sequence). The CDR3: CASSLVQGSTGELFF. CDR3 bases: TGTGCCAGCAGCTTAGTACAGGGCAGCACCGGGGAGCTGTTTTTT.

The chain combines TRBV7-2 with TRBJ1-1, with D perhaps TRBD1 (5 bases). The ends were cut back, 2 bases at V and 1 base at J, with 8 bases in the middle. The CDR3 loop spans 14 amino acids. Germline CDR1 SGHTA, CDR2 FQGNSA. The DNA of the CDR3 is TGTGCCAGCAGCTTACCCACAGGGAACACTGAAGCTTTCTTT. The encoded protein is CASSLPTGNTEAFF.

This clone was counted between two and nine times. In DNA form, the CDR3 reads TGTGCCAGCAGAAATAGCCTAGCGTCCGAGCAGTACTTC. Protein sequence: CASRNSLASEQYF. The V gene is TRBV7-2, the J gene TRBJ2-7; the D gene is possibly TRBD2 (6 bases). CDR3 size: 13 residues. Per germline, CDR1 SGHTA and CDR2 FQGNSA. V dropped 6 bases and J dropped 6 bases, with 15 bases sitting between them.

The DNA for the CDR3 is TGTGCCAGTAGTTCCCGGGACAGGGGGCCGGACTATGGCTACACCTTC. Its protein is CASSSRDRGPDYGYTF. The genes are TRBV19 and TRBJ1-2; 12 bases line up with TRBD1. V gave up 5 bases and J gave up 3 bases; unmatched junction bases: 7. The CDR3 contains 16 residues. Germline CDR1 is LNHDA and CDR2 is SQIVND (reference sequence). Filled out from reference TRBV19 and TRBJ1-2, the complete variable domain reads DGGITQSPKYLFRKEGQNVTLSCEQNLNHDAMYWYRQDPGQGLRLIYYSQIVNDFQKGDIAEGYSVSREKKESFPLTVTSAQKNPTAFYLCASSSRDRGPDYGYTFGSGTRLTVV.

The V and J genes are TRBV28 and TRBJ1-2, with unresolved D. This CDR3 has 12 amino acids. Trimming stripped 1 base from V and 4 bases from J, with 4 bases between. The germline V gene encodes CDR1 MDHEN and CDR2 SYDVKM. CDR3 protein: CASSLSIYGYTF. In DNA form, the CDR3 reads TGTGCCAGCAGTTTATCCATCTATGGCTACACCTTC.

V gene TRBV11-2 combines with J gene TRBJ2-1, with 7 nucleotides matching TRBD2. After removal of 1 base from V and 4 bases from J, the junction contained 10 bases not matched to a gene. The CDR3 contains 17 residues. Germline values: CDR1 SGHAT, CDR2 FQNNGV. CDR3 protein: CASSLGASGPFYNEQFF. CDR3 DNA: TGTGCCAGCAGCTTAGGGGCTAGCGGACCCTTTTACAATGAGCAGTTCTTC.

The chain employs TRBV30 and TRBJ2-2; TRBD1 is a possible D gene (6 bases). The CDR3 loop spans 15 amino acids. Trimming removed 3 bases at V and 4 bases at J, with 15 bases between. Germline CDR1 is GTSNPN and CDR2 is SVGIG (reference sequence). CDR3 region: CAWSSQGRGTGELFF. CDR3 bases: TGTGCCTGGAGCTCACAGGGAAGGGGCACCGGGGAGCTGTTTTTT.

The rearrangement links TRBV30 to TRBJ2-1; TRBD1 might be the D (6 bases). V dropped 2 bases and J dropped 6 bases, with 20 bases sitting between them. The length of the CDR3 is 16 residues. Looked up from germline, CDR1 is GTSNPN and CDR2 is SVGIG (reference sequence). The CDR3 DNA reads TGTGCCTGGAGTCTGAACCTACAGGGAAGTTTCAATGAGCAGTTCTTC. This translates into CAWSLNLQGSFNEQFF.

V and J are TRBV25-1 and TRBJ1-3; no firm D call. The V end was cut by 1 base, the J end by 0 bases, with 13 bases between. There are 17 residues in the CDR3. Germline V CDR1 and CDR2: MGHDK, SYGVNS. DNA for the CDR3: TGTGCCAGCAGTGAATTCGGGTCGGATTTCTCTGGAAACACCATATATTTT. Protein: CASSEFGSDFSGNTIYF.

A single count supports this clone. CDR3 residues: CASSVPGTAVNSNQPQHF. Written as DNA, the CDR3 is TGTGCCAGCAGCGTCCCTGGGACAGCAGTTAATAGCAATCAGCCCCAGCATTTT. The rearrangement links TRBV9 to TRBJ1-5, with 7 bases matching TRBD1. CDR3 length: 18 amino acids. In germline, CDR1 is SGDLS, CDR2 YYNGEE. The J segment lost 0 bases and the V segment lost 2 bases, leaving 11 bases of the junction unmatched.

The chain uses TRBV28 and TRBJ1-1, with D uncertain. This CDR3 is built from 13 residues. Germline V gene lookup returns CDR1 MDHEN and CDR2 SYDVKM. V lost 4 bases and J 0 bases, leaving 6 bases between the germline ends. CDR3 in amino acids: CASSSGMNTEAFF. The DNA of the CDR3 is TGTGCCAGCAGTTCCGGGATGAACACTGAAGCTTTCTTT. Complete variable domain (other parts from reference TRBV28 and TRBJ1-1): DVKVTQSSRYLVKRTGEKVFLECVQDMDHENMFWYRQDPGLGLRLIYFSYDVKMKEKGDIPEGYSVSREKKERFSLILESASTNQTSMYLCASSSGMNTEAFFGQGTRLTVV.

V and J are TRBV5-6 and TRBJ2-1, with 11 positions matching TRBD2. The CDR3 consists of 19 residues. V lost 4 bases to trimming and J lost 0 bases; unmatched junction nucleotides: 12. Per germline, CDR1 SGHDT and CDR2 YYEEEE. Written as DNA, the CDR3 is TGTGCCAGCAGCCGGGCCGGGACTAGCGGAGCCCACTCCTACAATGAGCAGTTCTTC. Encoded protein: CASSRAGTSGAHSYNEQFF.

J is TRBJ1-3 and V is TRBV7-6, with 9 bases fitting TRBD1. With 1 base clipped from V and 2 bases from J, the junction kept 0 bases outside the gene matches. The CDR3 sequence is 15 residues long. Germline V gives CDR1 SGHVS, CDR2 FNYEAQ. The CDR3 reads CASSLGTGAGNTIYF. The CDR3 DNA sequence: TGTGCCAGCAGCTTAGGGACAGGGGCTGGAAACACCATATATTTT.

This clone was counted many times. This chain joins TRBV7-9 and TRBJ2-7; D perhaps matches TRBD1 (6 bases). CDR1 SEHNR and CDR2 FQNEAQ come from the germline V gene (reference sequence). This CDR3 is built from 17 residues. Trimming stripped 1 base from V and 1 base from J, with 17 bases between. CDR3 coding DNA: TGTGCCAGCAGCTTAGGGTCGGCAGGGGCCAATTCCTACGAGCAGTACTTC. Translation gives CASSLGSAGANSYEQYF. Looking up the rest from reference TRBV7-9 and TRBJ2-7 gives the full variable domain: DTGVSQNPRHKITKRGQNVTFRCDPISEHNRLYWYRQTLGQGPEFLTYFQNEAQLEKSRLLSDRFSAERPKGSFSTLEIQRTEQGDSAMYLCASSLGSAGANSYEQYFGPGTRLTVT.

J is TRBJ2-2 and V is TRBV4-3; TRBD2 matches at 9 bases. CDR3 size: 17 residues. V gave up 3 bases and J gave up 4 bases; unmatched junction bases: 9. Per germline, CDR1 LGHNA and CDR2 YSLEER. In nucleotides, the CDR3 is TGCGCCAGCAGCCAGGGGGCGGGAGGGCAAGGCACCGGGGAGCTGTTTTTT. Its translation is CASSQGAGGQGTGELFF.

J is TRBJ1-1 and V is TRBV10-3; tentative D call: TRBD1 (5 bases). Germline CDR1 is ENHRY and CDR2 is SYGVKD. Between the trimmed V and J ends, which lost 2 bases and 11 bases, there was a span of 9 bases. The CDR3 loop spans 11 amino acids. For the CDR3, the DNA is TGTGCCATCAGTGAGGGTGGGGGGGCTTTCTTT. Its translation: CAISEGGGAFF.

The rearrangement joins TRBV27 to TRBJ1-2; 7 bases are a match to TRBD1. The length of the CDR3 is 16 residues. Germline trimming cut 6 bases from V and 0 bases from J; bases unmatched to any gene: 10. Germline CDR1 reads MNHEY; CDR2 reads SMNVEV (reference sequence). The CDR3 sequence: CASSTIQGRANYGYTF. The CDR3 DNA reads TGTGCCAGCAGCACAATACAGGGGCGGGCTAACTATGGCTACACCTTC.

This chain links TRBV12-3 or TRBV12-4 with TRBJ2-7, with D perhaps matching TRBD1 (6 bases). The CDR3 runs 13 residues. Trimming cost V 7 bases and J 5 bases, with 15 bases left between them. CDR3 coding DNA: TGTGCCAGCAAGGGCAGGGGTAACAACGAGCAGTACTTC. Its protein is CASKGRGNNEQYF.

V and J are TRBV3-1 (or the pseudogene TRBV3-2) and TRBJ2-5; 7 bases are a match to TRBD2. Germline V gives CDR1 LGHDT, CDR2 YNNKEL (reference sequence). V gave up 7 bases and J gave up 5 bases; unmatched junction bases: 13. There are 15 residues in the CDR3. CDR3 sequence (DNA): TGTGCCAGCACCCTCTCGGGGGGACGGCCGGAGACCCAGTACTTC. It is translated as CASTLSGGRPETQYF.

The chain links TRBV19 to TRBJ1-2; D gene uncertain. The CDR3 runs 12 residues. Looked up from germline, CDR1 is LNHDA and CDR2 is SQIVND (reference sequence). Trimming took 3 bases from V and 5 from J, leaving 7 bases between them. In DNA form, the CDR3 reads TGTGCCAGTAGTATGAGAGATTATGGCTACACCTTC. It yields the protein CASSMRDYGYTF.

This chain uses TRBV7-2 with TRBJ2-2, with 7 positions matching TRBD1. J was trimmed by 5 bases and V by 5 bases; bases with no gene match: 11. This CDR3 spans 16 amino acids. CDR1 is SGHTA, CDR2 FQGNSA, per germline. The chain's CDR3 is CASSPRRGGYTGELFF. CDR3 coding DNA: TGTGCCAGCAGCCCCCGAAGAGGGGGCTATACCGGGGAGCTGTTTTTT.

This clone was counted once. V and J are TRBV11-3 and TRBJ2-2; 12 bases match TRBD2. Per the germline V gene, CDR1 is SGHNT and CDR2 is YENEEA. This CDR3 has 15 amino acids. J lost 6 bases, V lost 5 bases, and 4 bases had no gene match. In nucleotides, the CDR3 is TGTGCCAGCAGCCCGACTAGCGGGAGTCCCGGGGAGCTGTTTTTT. It codes for CASSPTSGSPGELFF.

The chain is built from TRBV5-1 and TRBJ2-3; no reliable D call. Germline CDR1 is SGHRS and CDR2 is YFSETQ. Trimming removed 0 bases from V and 2 bases from J, with 16 bases in between. The CDR3 totals 17 residues. CDR3 amino acids: CASSLASVSFNTDTQYF. The CDR3 nucleotides are TGCGCCAGCAGCTTGGCCTCGGTGTCATTTAACACAGATACGCAGTATTTT.

The chain uses TRBV2 and TRBJ1-1; D unclear. The CDR3 totals 16 residues. V gave up 0 bases and J gave up 5 bases, with 16 bases separating them. Germline CDR1 SNHLY, CDR2 FYNNEI. CDR3 region: CASSEALLGAGTEAFF. The CDR3 nucleotides are TGTGCCAGCAGTGAAGCGCTTCTTGGAGCGGGAACTGAAGCTTTCTTT.